The 8 T cell receptor beta chains below come from one sample, sequenced in a study of blood T cell repertoires in COVID-19. Method: immunoSEQ multiplex PCR; TCRdb's copy keeps in-frame clones and lacks some. Here the sample spans 470,000 or so clones, 85% to 90% being singletons. The source material was peripheral blood. The receptors shown here come from a woman aged 25 to 39 with acute or convalescent COVID-19.

The gene calls are TRBV9 and TRBJ2-3; 9 bases agree with TRBD1. The J segment lost 4 bases and the V segment lost 0 bases, leaving 6 bases of the junction unmatched. Germline V gives CDR1 SGDLS, CDR2 YYNGEE. The CDR3 length is 16 residues. CDR3 in DNA: TGTGCCAGCAGCGTAGCCCCGGGACAGGGTTCAGATACGCAGTATTTT. It translates to CASSVAPGQGSDTQYF.

Turning to this clone: This sample also contains other DNA sequences that code for the same CDR3. The rearrangement links TRBV2 to TRBJ2-7, with TRBD2 as a possible D gene (6 bases). Deletions cut 6 bases from V and 2 bases from J, with 11 bases between. CDR3 size: 13 residues. Germline loops: CDR1 SNHLY, CDR2 FYNNEI. CDR3 region: CASSPGTAYEQYF. The CDR3 DNA follows: TGTGCCAGCAGCCCCGGGACTGCCTACGAGCAGTACTTC. Full variable domain (remainder filled in from reference TRBV2 and TRBJ2-7): EPEVTQTPSHQVTQMGQEVILRCVPISNHLYFYWYRQILGQKVEFLVSFYNNEISEKSEIFDDQFSVERPDGSNFTLKIRSTKLEDSAMYFCASSPGTAYEQYFGPGTRLTVT.

The V call is TRBV6-5, the J call TRBJ1-5, with D tentatively TRBD1 (6 bases). The CDR3 sequence is 14 residues long. V dropped 8 bases and J dropped 2 bases, with 13 bases sitting between them. Germline values: CDR1 MNHEY, CDR2 SVGAGI. The CDR3 DNA is TGTGCCAGCTCCCCAGGGGTGGGCAATCAGCCCCAGCATTTT. It translates to CASSPGVGNQPQHF.

The chain carries TRBV2 and TRBJ1-2; possibly TRBD1 for D (6 bases). The CDR3 has 16 amino acids. Looked up from germline, CDR1 is SNHLY and CDR2 is FYNNEI. Trimming removed 2 bases at V and 4 bases at J, with 17 bases between. This chain's CDR3 is CASSETRQVPIYGYTF. Here the CDR3 DNA reads TGTGCCAGCAGTGAAACGCGACAGGTCCCAATCTATGGCTACACCTTC.

The V gene is TRBV10-3, the J gene TRBJ2-3, with TRBD2 matching 7 bases. Per the germline V gene, CDR1 is ENHRY and CDR2 is SYGVKD. The trim removed 4 bases at V and 0 bases at J, leaving 4 bases unmatched. This CDR3 comprises 15 residues. The chain's CDR3 is CAISAPGGSTDTQYF. CDR3 DNA: TGTGCCATCAGTGCACCCGGGGGGAGCACAGATACGCAGTATTTT.

This CDR3 reads CASRGANTEAFF. The CDR3 DNA is TGTGCCAGCCGGGGGGCAAACACTGAAGCTTTCTTT. The chain joins TRBV28 to TRBJ1-1; D might be TRBD1 (6 bases). The CDR3 consists of 12 residues. Looked up from germline, CDR1 is MDHEN and CDR2 is SYDVKM. With 8 bases removed from V and 2 bases from J, the gap between germline ends came to 9 bases.

The chain couples TRBV6-1 to TRBJ2-2, with D tentatively TRBD2 (6 bases). Trimming cost V 5 bases and J 7 bases, with 11 bases left between them. Germline CDR1 reads MNHNS; CDR2 reads SASEGT. The CDR3 sequence is 13 residues long. In nucleotides, the CDR3 is TGTGCCAGCAGTCACGGAGGGAACGGGGAGCTGTTTTTT. It is translated as CASSHGGNGELFF.

This chain connects TRBV6-5 to TRBJ2-7; the match to TRBD1 covers 9 bases. Germline V gene data show CDR1 as MNHEY and CDR2 as SVGAGI. The CDR3 spans 14 residues. After removal of 6 bases from V and 0 bases from J, the junction contained 3 bases not matched to a gene. CDR3 nucleotide sequence: TGTGCCAGCAGGGCGACAGGGGGCTCCTACGAGCAGTACTTC. It specifies CASRATGGSYEQYF.